This is a list of T cell receptor beta chains from one sample in a study of cytomegalovirus exposure and HLA in healthy donors. Sequencing was performed with immunoSEQ multiplex PCR; in TCRdb, only in-frame clones are kept and a portion is missing. The data contain 100,000 or so clones, approximately 70% of them singletons. The sample taken for sequencing was PBMCs. The source of these receptors is a man aged 35-49 years in good health and CMV-seropositive. Each CDR3 is given with its conserved first and last residue. Each record gives: D gene, J gene, clone size, V gene, CDR3 DNA, CDR3 protein. D genes are given only for firm matches. Size is omitted from some rows. Given values are once, few, many or a class for expanded clones.

NA | TRBJ2-3 | NA | TRBV28 | TGTGCCAGCAGTGAGCAACGTCCCCAGGGAGATACGCAGTATTTT | CASSEQRPQGDTQYF
NA | TRBJ2-7 | NA | TRBV6-1 | TGTGCCAGCAGTGGCGGGCTTTACGAGCAGTACTTC | CASSGGLYEQYF
TRBD1 | TRBJ1-5 | NA | TRBV6-6 | TGTGCCAGCAGTTCGAAGGCTGACAGGGTGCGTCAGCCCCAGCATTTT | CASSSKADRVRQPQHF
NA | TRBJ1-2 | NA | TRBV30 | TGTGCCTGGAGTAGGATGGGGGGGCGGGACTATGGCTACACCTTC | CAWSRMGGRDYGYTF
TRBD2 | TRBJ2-7 | NA | TRBV5-4 | TGTGCCAGCAGCTTGGGACTAGCGGAATCCTACGAGCAGTACTTC | CASSLGLAESYEQYF
NA | TRBJ2-5 | NA | TRBV30 | TGTGCCTGGAGTCGGGAGCAAGAGACCCAGTACTTC | CAWSREQETQYF
NA | TRBJ2-2 | NA | TRBV10-3 | TGTGCCATCAGTGATAACGGACAGTTCACCGGGGAGCTGTTTTTT | CAISDNGQFTGELFF
TRBD2 | TRBJ2-1 | NA | TRBV2 | TGTGCCAGGGCTCAAGCGGGAGGTGAGCAGTTCTTC | CARAQAGGEQFF
NA | TRBJ2-5 | NA | TRBV27 | TGTGCCAGCAGTTTGGGCGGGGACGCCCAAGAGACCCAGTACTTC | CASSLGGDAQETQYF
NA | TRBJ2-3 | few | TRBV30 | TGTGCCGGAGGGACGGCTCAAGGGAGGGATACGCAGTATTTT | CAGGTAQGRDTQYF
TRBD1 | TRBJ1-2 | NA | TRBV6-1 | TGTGCCAGCAGCCGAGACAGGGGGCCAAGTGGCTACACCTTC | CASSRDRGPSGYTF
TRBD2 | TRBJ2-3 | once | TRBV27 | TGTGCCAGCACAGACCTAGCGGAAGGGTGGACAGATACGCAGTATTTT | CASTDLAEGWTDTQYF
TRBD1 | TRBJ1-4 | once | TRBV5-4 | TGTGCCAGCAGCTTCCGGACAGGGACTAATGAAAAACTGTTTTTT | CASSFRTGTNEKLFF
NA | TRBJ2-7 | NA | TRBV20-1 | TGCAGTGCTAGGTCAGGCTACGAGCAGTACTTC | CSARSGYEQYF
NA | TRBJ2-1 | NA | TRBV7-7 | TGTGCCAGCAGCTTGAGTAGCTTCAATGAGCAGTTCTTC | CASSLSSFNEQFF
NA | TRBJ2-1 | NA | TRBV29-1 | TGCAGCGTTGTACAGGAATACAATGAGCAGTTCTTC | CSVVQEYNEQFF
TRBD2 | TRBJ2-5 | NA | TRBV29-1 | TGCAGCGCCTCACGCGGGAGCATAATGGAGACCCAGTACTTC | CSASRGSIMETQYF
NA | TRBJ2-3 | NA | TRBV5-4 | TGTGCCAGCAGCGCGGGGACGACTAGCACAGATACGCAGTATTTT | CASSAGTTSTDTQYF
NA | TRBJ2-2 | NA | TRBV30 | TGTGCCTGGACGCTGGACAGCTCGAACACCGGGGAGCTGTTTTTT | CAWTLDSSNTGELFF
NA | TRBJ1-2 | NA | TRBV20-1 | TGCAGTGCTACAGGACAGGGCTACACCTTC | CSATGQGYTF
TRBD1 | TRBJ1-5 | few | TRBV5-6 | TGTGCCAGCAGCTCCCACCCGGGACAGGGTATTACAAATCAGCCCCAGCATTTT | CASSSHPGQGITNQPQHF
NA | TRBJ2-1 | NA | TRBV27 | TGTGCCAGCAGTTTACGGGGGAGTGGAAATGAGCAGTTCTTC | CASSLRGSGNEQFF
TRBD2 | TRBJ2-1 | NA | TRBV19 | TGTGCCAGTAGTTCCCGACCGGGACTAGCGGACTACAATGAGCAGTTCTTC | CASSSRPGLADYNEQFF
NA | TRBJ1-2 | few | TRBV9 | TGTGCCAGCAGCCACTCGGCAACAGCTAACTATGGCTACACCTTC | CASSHSATANYGYTF
NA | TRBJ1-6 | NA | TRBV9 | TGTGCCAGCAGCGCCGGAGGGGACTATAATTCACCCCTCCACTTT | CASSAGGDYNSPLHF
NA | TRBJ2-5 | NA | TRBV28 | TGTGCCAGCAGTTCAGGGGTGGAGACCCAGTACTTC | CASSSGVETQYF
NA | TRBJ2-7 | NA | TRBV4-1 | TGCGCCAGCAGCCAAGCCTCGGCAGGGTGGGTCCACGAGCAGTACTTC | CASSQASAGWVHEQYF
NA | TRBJ2-1 | NA | TRBV27 | TGTGCCAGCGTGACTAGTTCCCATGAGCAGTTCTTC | CASVTSSHEQFF
NA | TRBJ2-7 | NA | TRBV5-6 | TGTGCCAGCAGCTCTACCGGGACTTACTACGAGCAGTACTTC | CASSSTGTYYEQYF
TRBD2 | TRBJ2-2 | NA | TRBV6-1 | TGTGCCAGCAGGACTAGCGGGAGGGCCTCCGGGGAGCTGTTTTTT | CASRTSGRASGELFF
NA | TRBJ1-4 | NA | TRBV6-5 | TGTGCCAGCAGGCTTGCAGGGACAACTAATGAAAAACTGTTTTTT | CASRLAGTTNEKLFF
NA | TRBJ2-1 | NA | TRBV2 | TGTGCCAACACCGATCGAGCGGAGCTCCACAATGAGCAGTTCTTC | CANTDRAELHNEQFF
NA | TRBJ1-1 | NA | TRBV4-2 | TGTGCCAGCAGCCAAGGTCAGGGGACTGAAGCTTTCTTT | CASSQGQGTEAFF
NA | TRBJ2-7 | NA | TRBV5-4 | TGTGCCAGCAGCCCTGACGGGTACGAGCAGTACTTC | CASSPDGYEQYF
TRBD1 | TRBJ2-7 | NA | TRBV6-5 | TGTGCCAGCAGTCCCACCGGGACAGGGGGCTACGAGCAGTACTTC | CASSPTGTGGYEQYF
TRBD1 | TRBJ1-4 | NA | TRBV19 | TGTGCCAGTAGTGCGGGACAGGGATTAGGGAAACTGTTTTTT | CASSAGQGLGKLFF
NA | TRBJ2-3 | once | TRBV5-1 | TGCGCCAGCAGCTTAGAATCACCGGGACTGGCAACAGATACGCAGTATTTT | CASSLESPGLATDTQYF
TRBD1 | TRBJ1-2 | NA | TRBV4-2 | TGTGCCAGCAGCCAAGATGTCGGCAGGGGGTCCTATGGCTACACCTTC | CASSQDVGRGSYGYTF
NA | TRBJ1-4 | once | TRBV11-2 | TGTGCCAGCAGCTTGAGGGGGACGGAAACTAATGAAAAACTGTTTTTT | CASSLRGTETNEKLFF
NA | TRBJ2-7 | NA | TRBV5-8 | TGTGCCAGCAGCTTAGGGGGTTACGAGCAGTACTTC | CASSLGGYEQYF
TRBD1 | TRBJ1-2 | NA | TRBV19 | TGTGCCAGCTTGGCCTCGCTTCCGGGACAGGGCAGTCTCTACTATGGCTACACCTTC | CASLASLPGQGSLYYGYTF
TRBD1 | TRBJ1-4 | NA | TRBV19 | TGTGCCAGTATTGGGACAGCTTGGAATGAAAAACTGTTTTTT | CASIGTAWNEKLFF
TRBD2 | TRBJ2-1 | NA | TRBV4-1 | TGCGCCAGCAGCCAATTGCCCCTAGCGGGAGAGGAGGATGAGCAGTTCTTC | CASSQLPLAGEEDEQFF
NA | TRBJ2-3 | NA | TRBV5-4 | TGTGCCAGCAGCTTTCAAGGGGGAGCCTTCGTGGCAGATACGCAGTATTTT | CASSFQGGAFVADTQYF
TRBD1 | TRBJ1-2 | NA | TRBV30 | TGTGCCTGGAGTGTGGGTGAGGGGGCGAGTGGCTACACCTTC | CAWSVGEGASGYTF
TRBD2 | TRBJ2-5 | NA | TRBV15 | TGTGCCACCAGCAGAGACCTAGCGGGGGCGGAGACCCAGTACTTC | CATSRDLAGAETQYF
NA | TRBJ2-7 | NA | TRBV7-2 | TGTGCCAGCAGCTCCGATCTACCCCCGCACTACGAGCAGTACTTC | CASSSDLPPHYEQYF
NA | TRBJ2-7 | NA | TRBV6-5 | TGTGCCAGCAGTTACCTCAGGGCACACGAGCAGTACTTC | CASSYLRAHEQYF
TRBD1 | TRBJ1-5 | NA | TRBV9 | TGTGCCAGCAGCGTAGAAGGGGGCCTGAGCAATCAGCCCCAGCATTTT | CASSVEGGLSNQPQHF
TRBD2 | TRBJ2-2 | NA | TRBV30 | TGTGCCTGGAGTGTACTAGCGGGAGACACCGGGGAGCTGTTTTTT | CAWSVLAGDTGELFF
NA | TRBJ2-3 | NA | TRBV6-5 | TGTGCCAGCTCCCAGAATGGCAGGGGCACAGATACGCAGTATTTT | CASSQNGRGTDTQYF
TRBD2 | TRBJ2-7 | few | TRBV9 | TGTGCCAGCAGCGCCGCTAGCGGTAAAACCTACGAGCAGTACTTC | CASSAASGKTYEQYF
NA | TRBJ1-1 | NA | TRBV5-1 | TGCGCCAGCAGCTCTTATCGGACTGGATACCGGAACACTGAAGCTTTCTTT | CASSSYRTGYRNTEAFF
TRBD1 | TRBJ2-3 | NA | TRBV6-4 | TGTGCCAGCAGTGACTCGAAAGGACAGGGGGCAGATACGCAGTATTTT | CASSDSKGQGADTQYF
TRBD2 | TRBJ2-1 | few | TRBV9 | TGTGCCAGCAGCGTAGGAGCGGGAGGACACAATGAGCAGTTCTTC | CASSVGAGGHNEQFF
TRBD2 | TRBJ2-1 | once | TRBV2 | TGTGCCAGCAGGCCCCCTAGCGGCTCCTACAATGAGCAGTTCTTC | CASRPPSGSYNEQFF